This T cell receptor (beta chain) was obtained from a study of T cells after posttransplantation cyclophosphamide. Sequencing used immunoSEQ multiplex PCR; TCRdb keeps in-frame clones, though not all of them. Singletons are absent from the sample, which has under 45,000 clones. This clone was seen repeatedly, ten times or more. The sample consisted of PBMCs. This clonotype originated in a man aged 25-40 years in good health and a related stem cell transplant donor.

CDR3 sequence (DNA): TGTGCCAGCAGTTACGGACAGCGCCTCCTGAACACTGAAGCTTTCTTT. Translating gives CASSYGQRLLNTEAFF. This chain joins TRBV28 and TRBJ1-1, with a tentative D call TRBD1 (6 bases). Trimming took off 4 bases at V and 0 bases at J, with 15 bases between the two ends. This CDR3 comprises 16 residues. Germline V lookup: CDR1 MDHEN, CDR2 SYDVKM.